Below, one T cell receptor beta chain is given with its context. Antigen: not known. The CDR3 has 11 residues. CDR1 is DFQATT and CDR2 is SNEGSKA in the germline V gene (reference sequence). The germline V and J ends were trimmed by 6 bases and 13 bases, with 18 bases remaining between them. The sample originates from a study of shared clonotypes between healthy human individuals. Clones were read by immunoSEQ multiplex PCR, and TCRdb kept only the in-frame ones, dropping some. The sample holds about 500,000 clones; 60% to 80% are singletons and the top ten take 12%. Findings and caveats of the study: The researchers took only blood, and tissue repertoires probably look different.

This clonotype was obtained from a woman in her thirties or forties in good health. Some clones in this sample may be carry-over from other donors' samples. Sequencing was carried out using PBMCs. J is TRBJ2-5 and V is TRBV20-1; no clear D gene. The CDR3 reads CSAPGFDHMYF. The DNA for the CDR3 is TGCAGTGCCCCTGGATTCGACCATATGTACTTC.